The 23 T cell receptor beta chains below were found in one sample sequenced in a study of graft-versus-host responses after intestinal transplantation (dated by TCRdb to the early 2020s). The time point label here, explained by the study, means: cells obtained before transplantation from donor or recipient. Preparation of the library involved the immunoSEQ multiplex PCR assay. TCRdb mirrors the immuneACCESS table, restricted to in-frame sequences. Some clones are absent from its copies; in checked studies, under half trace to an unresolved V gene, and the reason for the others is unknown. This sample is represented by roughly 97,000 clones; about 90% of them were singletons. Approximately 1% of the sample belongs to the ten largest clones. No antigen is known for these receptors. The sequencing here drew on unstimulated CD4+ T cells sorted from spleen or lymph node cells, taken before intestinal transplant. Receptor source: a human donor who received an intestinal transplant.

This rearrangement joins TRBV1 to TRBJ2-7; TRBD1, the D gene given by the table, was not confirmed from the DNA. TRBV1 is marked as a pseudogene. The CDR3 runs to 18 residues. The CDR3 DNA is TGCACCAGCAGCCCCGAGAATCTATCGACAGGCGCTACCTACGAGCAGTACTTC. Translation: CTSSPENLSTGATYEQYF.

This clone appeared a single time. The chain carries TRBV19 and TRBJ1-5; tentatively, D is TRBD1 (5 bases). V dropped 4 bases and J dropped 4 bases, with 14 bases sitting between them. The CDR3 runs 15 residues. Germline V gene sequence: CDR1 LNHDA, CDR2 SQIVND (reference sequence). The CDR3 spells CASSTTDTANQPQHF. Here the CDR3 DNA reads TGTGCCAGTAGTACAACGGACACAGCGAATCAGCCCCAGCATTTT. Full variable domain (outside the CDR3, taken from reference TRBV19 and TRBJ1-5): DGGITQSPKYLFRKEGQNVTLSCEQNLNHDAMYWYRQDPGQGLRLIYYSQIVNDFQKGDIAEGYSVSREKKESFPLTVTSAQKNPTAFYLCASSTTDTANQPQHFGDGTRLSIL.

In its sample, this clone was seen a few times. V and J are TRBV2 and TRBJ1-4, with D uncertain. The CDR3 runs to 10 residues. V dropped 1 base and J dropped 11 bases, with 2 bases sitting between them. In germline, CDR1 is SNHLY, CDR2 FYNNEI. The CDR3 DNA sequence: TGTGCCAGCAGTGAAGTCAAACTGTTTTTT. As protein: CASSEVKLFF.

This clone was observed a handful of times. The chain uses TRBV14 and TRBJ2-7, with a tentative D call TRBD1 (6 bases). The CDR3 is made up of 14 amino acids. Germline CDR1 reads SGHDN; CDR2 reads FVKESK. Trimming removed 1 base from V and 7 bases from J, with 14 bases in between. The CDR3 reads CASSQGGRPLEQYF. The CDR3 bases are TGTGCCAGCAGCCAAGGGGGGCGCCCCTTGGAGCAGTACTTC.

This sequence joins TRBV5-1 and TRBJ2-7, with 8 bases fitting TRBD1. CDR3 length: 14 amino acids. CDR1 is SGHRS and CDR2 is YFSETQ in the germline V gene. J was trimmed by 4 bases and V by 4 bases; bases with no gene match: 7. The CDR3 protein is CASSGGQGIYEQYF. As DNA, the CDR3 is TGCGCCAGCAGCGGAGGACAGGGAATTTACGAGCAGTACTTC.

The chain uses TRBV6-6 and TRBJ2-5; D might be TRBD1 or TRBD2, each matching 5 bases. V lost 0 bases, J lost 6 bases, and 11 bases lay in between. Germline CDR1 and CDR2: MNHNY and SVGAGI (reference sequence). The CDR3 totals 14 residues. The CDR3 DNA reads as TGTGCCAGCAGTTACTCACGGGACGTCAAGACCCAGTACTTC. It specifies CASSYSRDVKTQYF.

V and J are TRBV7-6 and TRBJ2-3, with D unclear. CDR3 length equals 8 residues. V was shortened by 8 bases and J by 15 bases, with 9 bases between the two germline ends. Germline CDR1 reads SGHVS; CDR2 reads FNYEAQ. CDR3 nucleotide sequence: TGTGCCAGCGCCCTGGAATATTTT. Translated, it gives CASALEYF.

V is TRBV19 and J is TRBJ2-5, with a tentative D call TRBD1 (5 bases). The CDR3 runs 17 residues. Germline loops: CDR1 LNHDA, CDR2 SQIVND (reference sequence). Trimming left V 4 bases short and J 1 base short, with 19 bases between. The CDR3 loop reads CASSKGRSGAIQETQYF. As DNA, the CDR3 is TGTGCCAGTAGTAAGGGTCGGAGTGGGGCAATCCAAGAGACCCAGTACTTC. The whole variable domain, filled in from reference TRBV19 and TRBJ2-5, reads DGGITQSPKYLFRKEGQNVTLSCEQNLNHDAMYWYRQDPGQGLRLIYYSQIVNDFQKGDIAEGYSVSREKKESFPLTVTSAQKNPTAFYLCASSKGRSGAIQETQYFGPGTRLLVL.

There are a few counts of this clone. CDR3: CASTSGPTNGNTIYF. The CDR3 DNA reads TGTGCCAGCACCTCCGGGCCTACCAATGGAAACACCATATATTTT. This sequence joins TRBV5-5 and TRBJ1-3, with no clear D. Germline V gene lookup returns CDR1 SGHKS and CDR2 YYEKEE (reference sequence). The CDR3 loop spans 15 amino acids. With 6 bases removed from V and 3 bases from J, the gap between germline ends came to 16 bases. Full variable domain (outside the CDR3, taken from reference TRBV5-5 and TRBJ1-3): DAGVTQSPTHLIKTRGQQVTLRCSPISGHKSVSWYQQVLGQGPQFIFQYYEKEERGRGNFPDRFSARQFPNYSSELNVNALLLGDSALYLCASTSGPTNGNTIYFGEGSWLTVV.

This clone was seen only a few times. J is TRBJ2-5 and V is TRBV4-1; 8 positions agree with TRBD2. The CDR3 sequence is 18 residues long. Germline V lookup: CDR1 MGHRA, CDR2 YSYEKL. V dropped 3 bases and J dropped 1; count of bases not matched to a gene: 13. CDR3 coding DNA: TGCGCCAGCAGCCAGGAAACTAGCGGACCACTACCCCAAGAGACCCAGTACTTC. This encodes CASSQETSGPLPQETQYF.

The J gene is TRBJ2-7, the V gene TRBV11-2; D gene uncertain. Per the germline V gene, CDR1 is SGHAT and CDR2 is FQNNGV. The CDR3 length is 13 residues. V was trimmed by 0 bases and J by 4 bases, leaving 7 bases between them. In nucleotides, the CDR3 is TGTGCCAGCAGCTTAGATTACGTTTACGAGCAGTACTTC. It translates to CASSLDYVYEQYF.

This clone was recorded only once. The V and J genes are TRBV7-9 and TRBJ2-4; 9 bases line up with TRBD2. Germline CDR1 and CDR2: SEHNR and FQNEAQ (reference sequence). There are 17 residues in the CDR3. The J segment lost 2 bases and the V segment lost 0 bases, leaving 5 bases of the junction unmatched. This CDR3 is CASSLARGGLSKNIQYF. DNA for the CDR3: TGTGCCAGCAGCTTAGCGCGGGGGGGCCTGTCCAAAAACATTCAGTACTTC.

The chain is built from TRBV15 and TRBJ1-5; TRBD1 agrees at 9 bases. The CDR3 is 20 residues long. V was pared by 5 bases and J by 0 bases, with 17 bases of the junction left unmatched. CDR1 and CDR2 (germline): LNHNV, YYDKDF (reference sequence). The CDR3 DNA reads as TGTGCCACCAGCGGAACAGGGGGCGGCCCTATCCTATATAGCAATCAGCCCCAGCATTTT. It specifies CATSGTGGGPILYSNQPQHF.

This chain uses TRBV18 with TRBJ2-7, with TRBD2 matching over 11 bases. The CDR3 runs 15 residues. The ends lost 0 bases at V and 2 bases at J; junction bases unmatched: 0. Germline values: CDR1 KGHSH, CDR2 LQKENI. DNA of the CDR3: TGTGCCAGCTCACCACCTAGCGGGAGGGCCTACGAGCAGTACTTC. Amino acids: CASSPPSGRAYEQYF.

This clone was seen more than once but under ten times. V is TRBV6-1 and J is TRBJ2-7; D is uncertain. CDR1 and CDR2 from the germline V gene are MNHNS and SASEGT. The CDR3 covers 13 residues. V lost 1 base and J lost 3, with 7 bases in between. The CDR3 region has the DNA TGTGCCAGCAGTGAAGGGCGACTCTACGAGCAGTACTTC. As protein: CASSEGRLYEQYF.

The chain is built from TRBV6-5 and TRBJ1-1; no reliable D call. V lost 6 bases, J lost 1 base, and 9 bases lay in between. This CDR3 spans 13 amino acids. Germline assignment: CDR1 MNHEY and CDR2 SVGAGI. CDR3: CASRSLANTEAFF. The CDR3 DNA follows: TGTGCCAGCAGAAGCCTGGCGAACACTGAAGCTTTCTTT.

The chain uses TRBV6-5 and TRBJ2-7; D unclear. Trimming stripped 4 bases from V and 2 bases from J, with 12 bases between. Germline-derived CDR1 and CDR2 are MNHEY and SVGAGI. The CDR3 loop spans 14 amino acids. The CDR3 region is CASSSAAGAYEQYF. DNA of the CDR3: TGTGCCAGCAGTTCTGCGGCTGGGGCCTACGAGCAGTACTTC.

The chain joins TRBV23-1 to TRBJ2-7; 13 nucleotides agree with TRBD2. TRBV23-1 is flagged as an ORF with uncertain function. Trimming took 5 bases from V and 0 from J; bases not matched to a gene: 4. The CDR3 extends over 16 amino acids. The CDR3 DNA follows: TGCGCCAGCAGTATGAGGACTAGCGGGAGCTCCTACGAGCAGTACTTC. Protein: CASSMRTSGSSYEQYF.

The chain employs TRBV5-6 and TRBJ2-5, with D perhaps matching TRBD2 (5 bases). The CDR3 is 13 amino acids. The germline CDR1 and CDR2 sequences are SGHDT and YYEEEE. The germline V and J ends were trimmed by 0 bases and 7 bases, with 10 bases remaining between them. In DNA, the CDR3 is TGTGCCAGCAGCTTGGCCGGGGATGGGACCCAGTACTTC. Translated: CASSLAGDGTQYF.

This clone was seen just once. CDR3 sequence reads: CASRRDRGRGWTEAFF. The CDR3 DNA reads TGTGCCAGCAGGCGCGACAGGGGACGGGGTTGGACTGAAGCTTTCTTT. V and J are TRBV6-6 and TRBJ1-1, with TRBD1 identical over 8 bases. This CDR3 has 16 residues. Germline CDR1 and CDR2: MNHNY and SVGAGI (reference sequence). The junction had 14 bases not matched to a gene; V was cut back by 6 bases and J by 5 bases.

The chain combines TRBV11-2 with TRBJ2-2; 8 positions agree with TRBD1. The CDR3 has 13 residues. V lost 4 bases, J lost 6 bases, and 1 base stayed unmatched. From germline, CDR1 is SGHAT and CDR2 FQNNGV. The CDR3 DNA reads TGTGCCAGCAGCTCACAGGGGGCCGGGGAGCTGTTTTTT. Protein: CASSSQGAGELFF.

This chain connects TRBV6-5 to TRBJ2-7; D is possibly TRBD1 (5 bases). The CDR3 length is 16 residues. Germline lookup yields CDR1 MNHEY and CDR2 SVGAGI. The V gene lost 0 bases and the J gene lost 2 bases, with 14 bases spanning the gap. The chain's CDR3 is CASSYSSQGPPYEQYF. CDR3 DNA sequence: TGTGCCAGCAGTTACTCGTCCCAGGGTCCCCCCTACGAGCAGTACTTC.

In nucleotides, the CDR3 is TGCGCCAGCAGCGCGCGTCTTGGGGTTTGGACCGGGGAGCTGTTTTTT. Encoded protein: CASSARLGVWTGELFF. The J gene is TRBJ2-2, the V gene TRBV5-1; D ambiguous. CDR3 length: 16 amino acids. Trimming left V 4 bases short and J 5 bases short, with 18 bases between. The germline gives CDR1 SGHRS, CDR2 YFSETQ.